These 27 T cell receptor beta chains were sequenced from one sample in a study of T-cell memory formation after mild COVID-19. MiXCR, applied by TCRdb to the 5' RACE reads, yields one record per CDR3 protein. The table lists roughly 300,000 distinct CDR3 sequences, over 7% of them singletons, with approximately 23% in the top ten. Sequencing was performed on PBMCs or a T cell subset sorted from them (not recorded which). The receptors originated from a young man who had mild COVID-19 (a few samples of this study predate the infection). Cell type and time point are not known.

This clonotype was seen many times. The V call is TRBV5-1, the J call TRBJ2-1; 7 nucleotides match TRBD1. Trimming at V came to 4 bases and at J to 1 base, leaving 5 bases not matched to a gene. The CDR3 is made up of 15 amino acids. Germline V gene data show CDR1 as SGHRS and CDR2 as YFSETQ. The CDR3 DNA reads TGCGCCAGCAGCCAGGGGGTACTATCCTACAATGAGCAGTTCTTC. Its protein is CASSQGVLSYNEQFF.

This clonotype showed up many times. This chain links TRBV9 with TRBJ2-3; D may be TRBD2 (5 bases). Germline CDR1 is SGDLS and CDR2 is YYNGEE. V was clipped by 0 bases and J by 6 bases, with 8 bases between them. The CDR3 has 13 residues. The CDR3 coding sequence is TGTGCCAGCAGCGTAGGGCGCGGGGATACGCAGTATTTT. It codes for CASSVGRGDTQYF. Complete variable domain (other parts from reference TRBV9 and TRBJ2-3): DSGVTQTPKHLITATGQRVTLRCSPRSGDLSVYWYQQSLDQGLQFLIQYYNGEERAKGNILERFSAQQFPDLHSELNLSSLELGDSALYFCASSVGRGDTQYFGPGTRLTVL.

There are many counts of this clonotype. V gene TRBV21-1 combines with J gene TRBJ2-7; the table's D call, TRBD1, was not checked against the DNA. TRBV21-1 is a known pseudogene. The CDR3 has 14 residues. CDR3 region: CASSFRDSSYEQYV. CDR3 in DNA: TGTGCCAGCAGCTTTCGGGACAGCTCCTACGAGCAGTACGTC.

The chain recombines TRBV5-1 with TRBJ1-1, with unresolved D. CDR1 and CDR2 from the germline V gene are SGHRS and YFSETQ. The length of the CDR3 is 13 residues. Trimming shortened V by 9 bases and J by 1 base, and 13 bases separated the two germline ends. The CDR3, as DNA: TGCGCCACCCAAGACACCCCGAACACTGAAGCTTTCTTT. Translated: CATQDTPNTEAFF.

This clonotype was observed a handful of times. This chain joins TRBV7-6 and TRBJ1-3; no firm D call. The CDR3 is 13 residues long. The germline V and J ends were trimmed by 2 bases and 0 bases, with 2 bases remaining between them. Germline loops: CDR1 SGHVS, CDR2 FNYEAQ. CDR3 DNA sequence: TGTGCCAGCAGCTTAAACTCTGGAAACACCATATATTTT. Translation gives CASSLNSGNTIYF.

The genes are TRBV30 and TRBJ2-6, with D unclear. The V end lost 2 bases, the J end lost 2 bases, and 10 bases lay between the germline ends. This CDR3 is built from 15 residues. Germline CDR1 and CDR2: GTSNPN and SVGIG (reference sequence). The CDR3 sequence is CAWSPLWTGANVLTF. The DNA for the CDR3 is TGTGCCTGGAGTCCTCTCTGGACTGGGGCCAACGTCCTGACTTTC.

V gene TRBV11-3 combines with J gene TRBJ1-1; no clear D gene. This CDR3 comprises 13 residues. The germline gives CDR1 SGHNT, CDR2 YENEEA. Trimming pared 5 bases from V and 6 bases from J, leaving 13 bases between. CDR3 sequence: CASSPGIGSEAFF. The CDR3 bases are TGTGCCAGCAGCCCCGGGATTGGTTCTGAAGCTTTCTTT.

The chain joins TRBV4-1 to TRBJ2-7; D is possibly TRBD1 (6 bases). In germline, CDR1 is MGHRA, CDR2 YSYEKL. Trimming removed 5 bases at V and 4 bases at J, with 15 bases between. CDR3 length: 14 residues. CDR3 bases: TGCGCCAGCAGCACTCAACAGGGTCCGTACGAGCAGTACTTC. This encodes CASSTQQGPYEQYF.

A few counts support this clonotype. The chain recombines TRBV7-2 with TRBJ2-1; 10 bases agree with TRBD2. V shed 2 bases and J 10 bases; nucleotides not matched to a gene: 8. The CDR3 loop spans 15 amino acids. Germline V CDR1 and CDR2: SGHTA, FQGNSA. As DNA, the CDR3 is TGTGCCAGCAGCTTAAGCGGGGGGGTCCCGTGGGAGCAGTTCTTC. This gives the protein CASSLSGGVPWEQFF. Looking up the rest from reference TRBV7-2 and TRBJ2-1 gives the full variable domain: GAGVSQSPSNKVTEKGKDVELRCDPISGHTALYWYRQSLGQGLEFLIYFQGNSAPDKSGLPSDRFSAERTGGSVSTLTIQRTQQEDSAVYLCASSLSGGVPWEQFFGPGTRLTVL.

In its sample, this clonotype was seen many times. The V gene is TRBV7-9, the J gene TRBJ2-3; tentatively, D is TRBD1 or TRBD2 (5 bases each). Germline V gene sequence: CDR1 SEHNR, CDR2 FQNEAQ (reference sequence). The germline V and J ends were trimmed by 8 bases and 2 bases, with 14 bases remaining between them. This CDR3 is built from 14 residues. The CDR3 nucleotides read TGTGCCAGCCACCGGGACCAATACACAGATACGCAGTATTTT. Translated, it gives CASHRDQYTDTQYF.

In its sample, this clonotype was seen a few times. CDR3 nucleotides: TGTGCCGGGGATGCGGCTAGCGGATCTAACAATGAGCAGTTCTTC. Protein: CAGDAASGSNNEQFF. The gene calls are TRBV2 and TRBJ2-1, with TRBD2 matching over 7 bases. V trimming: 11 bases; J trimming: 5 bases; junction bases outside the gene matches: 15. CDR3 length: 15 residues. The germline CDR1 and CDR2 sequences are SNHLY and FYNNEI.

The chain carries TRBV27 and TRBJ1-5; no firm D call. V lost 7 bases and J lost 2, with 18 bases in between. Germline loops: CDR1 MNHEY, CDR2 SMNVEV (reference sequence). This CDR3 spans 16 amino acids. CDR3 in DNA: TGTGCCAGCAACCCTTTTTCGGGTGGTGGCAATCAGCCCCAGCATTTT. Translating it yields CASNPFSGGGNQPQHF.

This clonotype was seen a handful of times. The chain links TRBV9 to TRBJ2-1; TRBD1 aligns across 11 bases. There are 15 residues in the CDR3. V lost 0 bases to trimming and J lost 6 bases; unmatched junction nucleotides: 2. The germline V gene has CDR1 SGDLS and CDR2 YYNGEE. The CDR3, as DNA: TGTGCCAGCAGCGTAGGGACAGGGGGCCTCAATGAGCAGTTCTTC. Amino acids: CASSVGTGGLNEQFF.

This clonotype occurred many times. J is TRBJ2-3 and V is TRBV5-1, with D possibly called TRBD1 or TRBD2 (5 bases each). V lost 0 bases to trimming and J lost 6 bases, with 14 bases between them. CDR1 is SGHRS, CDR2 YFSETQ, per germline. This CDR3 has 15 amino acids. As DNA, the CDR3 is TGCGCCAGCAGCTTGGGGGACGCAAACAGGGATACGCAGTATTTT. Protein product: CASSLGDANRDTQYF.

The chain uses TRBV20-1 and TRBJ1-4; D gene ambiguous. CDR3 size: 15 residues. The V gene's germline CDR1 is DFQATT and CDR2 SNEGSKA (reference sequence). V lost 1 base and J 3 bases, leaving 12 bases between the germline ends. CDR3 in amino acids: CSARVTSDPNEKLFF. CDR3 DNA: TGCAGTGCTAGAGTCACTTCCGACCCTAATGAAAAACTGTTTTTT.

This clonotype was seen more than once but under ten times. This chain connects TRBV5-5 to TRBJ1-2, with D maybe TRBD1 (6 bases). Germline CDR1 SGHKS, CDR2 YYEKEE (reference sequence). V gave up 2 bases and J gave up 5 bases, with 16 bases separating them. CDR3 length: 15 amino acids. CDR3 protein: CASSFIDRHQYGYTF. DNA of the CDR3: TGTGCCAGCAGCTTTATAGACAGGCATCAATATGGCTACACCTTC. The complete variable domain, with remaining parts taken from reference TRBV5-5 and TRBJ1-2, reads DAGVTQSPTHLIKTRGQQVTLRCSPISGHKSVSWYQQVLGQGPQFIFQYYEKEERGRGNFPDRFSARQFPNYSSELNVNALLLGDSALYLCASSFIDRHQYGYTFGSGTRLTVV.

The CDR3 sequence: CASSSAGTGGNEQYV. CDR3 nucleotide sequence: TGTGCCAGCAGTTCCGCCGGGACAGGGGGCAACGAGCAGTACGTC. This sequence joins TRBV6-2 or TRBV6-3 and TRBJ2-7, with 12 nucleotides matching TRBD1. Trimming took 4 bases from V and 5 from J; bases not matched to a gene: 6. The CDR3 length is 15 residues. Germline lookup yields CDR1 MNHEY and CDR2 SVGEGT.

In its sample, this clonotype was seen a few times. The chain couples TRBV3-1 to TRBJ1-2; TRBD1 agrees at 8 bases. From germline, CDR1 is LGHDT and CDR2 YNNKEL (reference sequence). This CDR3 region has 15 residues. Trimming took 3 bases from V and 4 from J; bases not matched to a gene: 7. The CDR3 spells CASSHSSGGAYGYTF. The CDR3 DNA reads TGTGCCAGCAGCCACTCCTCAGGGGGCGCCTATGGCTACACCTTC.

This rearrangement joins TRBV7-2 to TRBJ2-7, with 16 bases identical to TRBD2. With 5 bases clipped from V and 6 bases from J, the junction kept 4 bases outside the gene matches. The germline CDR1 and CDR2 sequences are SGHTA and FQGNSA. The length of the CDR3 is 15 residues. CDR3 amino acids: CASSTGLAGGPEQYF. The CDR3 DNA follows: TGTGCCAGCAGCACGGGACTAGCGGGGGGGCCCGAGCAGTACTTC.

Only a few counts were recorded for this clonotype. The chain has TRBV15 and TRBJ2-7; D remains ambiguous. The length of the CDR3 is 15 residues. Germline assignment: CDR1 LNHNV and CDR2 YYDKDF (reference sequence). Trimming took off 4 bases at V and 5 bases at J, with 18 bases between the two ends. The CDR3 sequence is CATSKARLVGNEQYF. CDR3 bases: TGTGCCACCAGCAAAGCTCGACTCGTAGGTAACGAGCAGTACTTC.

V and J are TRBV20-1 and TRBJ2-5, with D perhaps TRBD2 (5 bases). V lost 7 bases and J 0 bases, leaving 18 bases between the germline ends. CDR3 length: 15 residues. CDR1 and CDR2 (germline): DFQATT, SNEGSKA (reference sequence). CDR3 DNA sequence: TGCAGTGTCCATCGAGCGGACCGGTACCAAGAGACCCAGTACTTC. This encodes CSVHRADRYQETQYF.

The CDR3 reads CASSQEKGGEQFF. Written as DNA, the CDR3 is TGCGCCAGCAGCCAAGAAAAGGGGGGTGAGCAGTTCTTC. The rearrangement uses TRBV4-1 and TRBJ2-1; D is tentatively TRBD1 or TRBD2 (6 bases each). The CDR3 consists of 13 residues. V lost 0 bases to trimming and J lost 9 bases, with 9 bases between them. The germline V gene has CDR1 MGHRA and CDR2 YSYEKL.

The chain links TRBV18 to TRBJ2-1; D is perhaps TRBD1 (7 bases). Trimming removed 0 bases from V and 4 bases from J, with 13 bases in between. This CDR3 region has 16 residues. The germline V gene has CDR1 KGHSH and CDR2 LQKENI. The CDR3, as DNA: TGTGCCAGCTCACCACCGGGCGGGACAGCGTACAATGAGCAGTTCTTC. Translation gives CASSPPGGTAYNEQFF.

This clonotype was detected many times. V gene TRBV5-5 combines with J gene TRBJ2-7; the D gene is possibly TRBD2 (5 bases). The length of the CDR3 is 15 residues. Germline-derived CDR1 and CDR2 are SGHKS and YYEKEE (reference sequence). V lost 4 bases and J 2 bases, leaving 16 bases between the germline ends. The CDR3 spells CASSMITSGTYEQYF. The CDR3 DNA reads as TGTGCCAGCAGCATGATTACGTCCGGGACCTACGAGCAGTACTTC.

This clonotype has a handful of counts. The rearrangement joins TRBV5-5 to TRBJ2-7; TRBD1 matches 7 bases. V gave up 4 bases and J gave up 2 bases; unmatched junction bases: 6. From germline, CDR1 is SGHKS and CDR2 YYEKEE (reference sequence). This CDR3 is built from 14 residues. CDR3 residues: CASSSNTGAYEQYF. The DNA of the CDR3 is TGTGCCAGCAGCAGTAACACAGGGGCCTACGAGCAGTACTTC.

This clonotype was recorded a few times. V gene TRBV10-3 combines with J gene TRBJ2-7, with 8 bases fitting TRBD1. The CDR3 has 13 amino acids. Germline assignment: CDR1 ENHRY and CDR2 SYGVKD. The trim removed 11 bases at V and 3 bases at J, leaving 9 bases unmatched. The CDR3 region has the DNA TGTGCCGTAAGCTCCGACAGGGGCTACGAGCAGTACGTC. Translated, it gives CAVSSDRGYEQYV.

This rearrangement joins TRBV7-2 to TRBJ2-5; D ambiguous. The V end was cut by 5 bases, the J end by 5 bases, with 15 bases between. This CDR3 is built from 14 residues. Germline CDR1 is SGHTA and CDR2 is FQGNSA. CDR3 amino acids: CASSQGPGWETQYF. The CDR3, as DNA: TGTGCCAGCAGCCAAGGCCCTGGGTGGGAGACCCAGTACTTC.